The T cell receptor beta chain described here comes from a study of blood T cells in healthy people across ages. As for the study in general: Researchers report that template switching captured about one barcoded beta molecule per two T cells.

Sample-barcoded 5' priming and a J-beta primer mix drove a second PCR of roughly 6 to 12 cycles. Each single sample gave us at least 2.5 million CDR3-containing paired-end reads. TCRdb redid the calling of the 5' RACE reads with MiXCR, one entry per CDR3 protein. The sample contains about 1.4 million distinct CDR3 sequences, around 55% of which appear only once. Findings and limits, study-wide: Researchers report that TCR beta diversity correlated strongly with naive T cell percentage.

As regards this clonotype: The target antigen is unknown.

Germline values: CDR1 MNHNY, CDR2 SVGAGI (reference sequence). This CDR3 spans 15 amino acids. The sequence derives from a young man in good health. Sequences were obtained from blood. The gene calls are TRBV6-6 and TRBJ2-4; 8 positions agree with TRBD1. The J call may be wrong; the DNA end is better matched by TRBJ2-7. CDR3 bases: TGTGCCAGCAGAACCGGGGGACAGGCCCTCTACGAGCAGTACTTC. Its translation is CASRTGGQALYEQYF.